These T cell receptor beta chains were read from a single sample in a study of CD8 T cells in Susac syndrome. One entry per CDR3 protein, called by TCRdb with MiXCR from the immunoSEQ multiplex PCR reads. Here the sample spans roughly 200,000 distinct CDR3 sequences, about 95% being singletons. The sample comprised CD4+ T cells from PBMCs. These receptors all stem from a human donor with multiple sclerosis. Both conserved end residues are part of each CDR3. A D gene is named only where the DNA matches it firmly. Clone size is shown for a subset of rows, as once, few, many or a class of expanded clone.

v_call	d_call	clone_size	j_call	cdr3_nt	cdr3_aa
TRBV29-1	TRBD1	-	TRBJ2-2	TGCAGCGTTGGGGGACAGGGGAACACCGGGGAGCTGTTTTTT	CSVGGQGNTGELFF
TRBV7-6	-	-	TRBJ2-1	TGTGCCAGCAGCTCGCCATGGAGCTCCTACAATGAGCAGTTCTTC	CASSSPWSSYNEQFF
TRBV7-3	-	-	TRBJ2-2	TGTGCCAGCAGCTTAAGCCCCTTGACCACCGGGGAGCTGTTTTTT	CASSLSPLTTGELFF
TRBV30	-	-	TRBJ2-4	TGTGCCTGGTCCCCCACGGGGAAATCCAAAAACATTCAGTACTTC	CAWSPTGKSKNIQYF
TRBV29-1	TRBD1	once	TRBJ2-1	TGCAGCGTTGAGCTTTGGGACAGGGCGTCCAATGAGCAGTTCTTC	CSVELWDRASNEQFF
TRBV3-1	-	-	TRBJ1-6	TGTGCCAGCAGCCCAGGACCGATGTATAATTCACCCCTCCACTTT	CASSPGPMYNSPLHF
TRBV13	-	-	TRBJ1-6	TGTGCCAGCACCACAGGGCCTAATTCACCCCTCCACTTT	CASTTGPNSPLHF
TRBV25-1	TRBD1	-	TRBJ1-4	TGTGCCAGCAGACAGGGGGCGGATGAAAAACTGTTCTTT	CASRQGADEKLFF
TRBV11-2	-	-	TRBJ2-1	TGTGCCAGCAGCCGATACAACTCCTACAATGAGCAGTTCTTC	CASSRYNSYNEQFF
TRBV3-1	TRBD2	-	TRBJ2-1	TGTGCCAGCAGCCAAGGTAGCGGGGGGTACAATGAGCAGTTCTTC	CASSQGSGGYNEQFF
TRBV6-6	-	-	TRBJ1-5	TGTGCCAGCAGACTCCTAGTAGGAGGGAAACCCCAGCATTTT	CASRLLVGGKPQHF
TRBV9	-	-	TRBJ2-3	TGTGCCAGCAGCGTAGGTCTAGGCACAGATACGCAGTATTTT	CASSVGLGTDTQYF
TRBV11-1	-	-	TRBJ2-1	TGTGCCAGCAGCTTCCGAGTTGAGGGGCCCCTAGGGGAGCAGTTCTTC	CASSFRVEGPLGEQFF
TRBV7-8	-	-	TRBJ2-3	TGTGCCAGCAGCTTCCAGAGCCATAGCACAGATACGCAGTATTTT	CASSFQSHSTDTQYF
TRBV5-1	TRBD1	-	TRBJ2-7	TGCGCCAGCAAGGAGACAGGGGCCCACGAGCAGTACTTC	CASKETGAHEQYF
TRBV3-1	-	-	TRBJ1-5	TGTGCCAGCACCTCCGGCAATCAGCCCCAGCATTTT	CASTSGNQPQHF
TRBV12-3/TRBV12-4	-	-	TRBJ1-5	TGTGCCAGCAGGCCCCGGGGCGGTAGCAATCAGCCCCAGCATTTT	CASRPRGGSNQPQHF
TRBV30	-	-	TRBJ2-2	TGTGCCTGGAGTCGGACAGTTAACACCGGGGAGCTGTTTTTT	CAWSRTVNTGELFF
TRBV29-1	TRBD2	-	TRBJ2-1	TGCAGCGTTGGACTAGCGGACAATGAGCAGTTCTTC	CSVGLADNEQFF
TRBV30	-	-	TRBJ1-1	TGTGCCTGGAGTCTCGGGGTGAACACTGAAGCTTTCTTT	CAWSLGVNTEAFF
TRBV14	-	-	TRBJ2-2	TGTGCCAGCAGCCAAGTTCAGGGAGGAGGGGAGCTGTTTTTT	CASSQVQGGGELFF
TRBV30	-	-	TRBJ1-1	TGTGCCTGGACCCGAAGCCACATGAACACTGAAGCTTTCTTT	CAWTRSHMNTEAFF
TRBV29-1	-	-	TRBJ1-1	TGCAGCGTTGCAAACGCGGGGAACACTGAAGCTTTCTTT	CSVANAGNTEAFF
TRBV15	-	-	TRBJ1-1	TGTGCCACCAGCAGTTTTTCCGGGGGAGTAACGGCTTTCTTT	CATSSFSGGVTAFF
TRBV9	TRBD2	-	TRBJ2-2	TGTGCCAGCAGCCAGCGTAGTGGTAGCGGGGGACTCACCGACGGGGAGCTGTTTTTT	CASSQRSGSGGLTDGELFF
TRBV19	-	-	TRBJ1-5	TGTGCCAGTAGTATGTCACAGGGCCGCTACGTAGGTCAGCCCCAGCATTTT	CASSMSQGRYVGQPQHF
TRBV7-2	-	-	TRBJ2-3	TGTGCCAGCAGCTCACCCAGTATAGATACGCAGTATTTT	CASSSPSIDTQYF
TRBV20-1	TRBD1	-	TRBJ1-1	TGCAGTGCGCGGGACAGGGGGTACGGGGACACTGAAGCTTTCTTT	CSARDRGYGDTEAFF
TRBV2	TRBD2	-	TRBJ2-3	TGTGCCAGCAGTGATCCGACTAGCGGGGGGGCCGCCGGTACGCAGTATTTT	CASSDPTSGGAAGTQYF
TRBV9	-	-	TRBJ2-4	TGTGCCAGCAGCCTCAGTGAAAACATTCAGTACTTC	CASSLSENIQYF
TRBV29-1	-	-	TRBJ1-1	TGCAGCGTTACGGGACTTATGAACACTGAAGCTTTCTTT	CSVTGLMNTEAFF
TRBV4-2	TRBD2	-	TRBJ2-1	TGTGCCAGCAGCCAAGATATAAGCGGGGGGGCGGGTGAGCAGTTCTTC	CASSQDISGGAGEQFF
TRBV3-1	TRBD1	-	TRBJ1-1	TGTGCCAGCAGCCAGCAGGACAGGGACACTGAAGCTTTCTTT	CASSQQDRDTEAFF
TRBV2	-	-	TRBJ2-7	TGTGCCAGCACCCAGGGACAGCCCGCGGGGGAGCAGTACTTC	CASTQGQPAGEQYF
TRBV3-1	-	-	TRBJ2-7	TGTGCCAGCAGCCGTGGAATAGCGGAGAGCTCCTACGAGCAGTACTTC	CASSRGIAESSYEQYF
TRBV4-2	TRBD2	-	TRBJ2-5	TGTGCCAGCAGCCAAGGAGGGGATAGCGGGGGCCGGGAGACCCAGTACTTC	CASSQGGDSGGRETQYF
TRBV7-8	-	-	TRBJ2-5	TGTGCCAGCAGCCTTGACAGGGAGGTGACCCAGTACTTC	CASSLDREVTQYF
TRBV5-6	TRBD1	-	TRBJ1-4	TGTGCCAGCAGCTTCCTCCGGGACAGAATTTTT	CASSFLRDRIF
TRBV3-1	TRBD1	-	TRBJ2-7	TGTGCCAGCAGCCAGGGAGAGACAGGGGACTACGAGCAGTACTTC	CASSQGETGDYEQYF
TRBV9	-	-	TRBJ1-2	TGTGCCAGCACCCTTCTAGTAGGGGGTAACTATGGCTACACCTTC	CASTLLVGGNYGYTF
TRBV30	-	-	TRBJ1-2	TGTGCCGGACGACAGTTACGGGGGCGGAACTATGGCTACACCTTC	CAGRQLRGRNYGYTF
TRBV2	-	-	TRBJ2-5	TGTGCCAGCAGTGGAGTCGGAGAGACCCAGTACTTC	CASSGVGETQYF
TRBV7-9	TRBD1	once	TRBJ2-5	TGTGCCAGCAGCACCGGGACAGGGGAAGAGACCCAGTACTTC	CASSTGTGEETQYF
TRBV3-1	TRBD1	once	TRBJ1-1	TGTGCCAGCAGCCAAGACCGACCAGGGGGCGAGGCTTTCTTT	CASSQDRPGGEAFF
TRBV29-1	TRBD2	-	TRBJ2-3	TGCAGCGCTACTAGCGGGGGGCAGAGCACAGATACGCAGTATTTT	CSATSGGQSTDTQYF
TRBV29-1	TRBD1	-	TRBJ1-6	TGCAGCGTCGGACAGGGTGGGAATTCACCCCTCCACTTT	CSVGQGGNSPLHF
TRBV29-1	-	-	TRBJ1-5	TGCAGCGTTTCGACGGGACGGGATCAGCCCCAGCATTTT	CSVSTGRDQPQHF
TRBV7-9	-	-	TRBJ2-5	TGTGCCAGCAGCTTACCCCCGGGCGAGACCCAGTACTTC	CASSLPPGETQYF
TRBV20-1	-	-	TRBJ1-2	TGCAGTGCTAGGGACACCTATGGCTACACCTTC	CSARDTYGYTF
TRBV20-1	TRBD2	-	TRBJ2-3	TGCAGTGCTTGGACTAGCGGAAGCACAGATACGCAGTATTTT	CSAWTSGSTDTQYF
TRBV20-1	-	-	TRBJ2-5	TGCAGTGCTAGAGATCCGGGGCGGGGTTCGCAAGAGACCCAGTACTTC	CSARDPGRGSQETQYF
TRBV30	-	-	TRBJ2-7	TGTGCCTGGAGTGCGACAGAGAACTGGGTTGGGGAGTACTTC	CAWSATENWVGEYF
TRBV30	TRBD1	-	TRBJ1-2	TGTGCCTGGACCATTGACAGGGAGCTTGGCTACACCTTC	CAWTIDRELGYTF
TRBV7-2	-	-	TRBJ2-1	TGTGCCAGCAGCCCCGCCCCCACCCGCCATGAGCAGTTCTTC	CASSPAPTRHEQFF
TRBV20-1	-	-	TRBJ2-5	TGCAGTGCTAGCTCGGGACTCCAGGGTTTGGAGACCCAGTACTTC	CSASSGLQGLETQYF
TRBV25-1	-	once	TRBJ1-2	TGTGCCAGCAGTGAATACAGCCCGTATGGCTACACCTTC	CASSEYSPYGYTF
TRBV16	-	-	TRBJ2-5	TGTGCCAGCAGCCAATCTACAGAGACCCAGTACTTC	CASSQSTETQYF
TRBV20-1	-	-	TRBJ2-3	TGCAGTGCTAGAGATCCCCCTGGCCGGCCGCGCGATACGCAGTATTTT	CSARDPPGRPRDTQYF
TRBV29-1	TRBD1	-	TRBJ2-3	TGCAGCGCTACAGGGGGGAGAACAGATACGCAGTATTTT	CSATGGRTDTQYF